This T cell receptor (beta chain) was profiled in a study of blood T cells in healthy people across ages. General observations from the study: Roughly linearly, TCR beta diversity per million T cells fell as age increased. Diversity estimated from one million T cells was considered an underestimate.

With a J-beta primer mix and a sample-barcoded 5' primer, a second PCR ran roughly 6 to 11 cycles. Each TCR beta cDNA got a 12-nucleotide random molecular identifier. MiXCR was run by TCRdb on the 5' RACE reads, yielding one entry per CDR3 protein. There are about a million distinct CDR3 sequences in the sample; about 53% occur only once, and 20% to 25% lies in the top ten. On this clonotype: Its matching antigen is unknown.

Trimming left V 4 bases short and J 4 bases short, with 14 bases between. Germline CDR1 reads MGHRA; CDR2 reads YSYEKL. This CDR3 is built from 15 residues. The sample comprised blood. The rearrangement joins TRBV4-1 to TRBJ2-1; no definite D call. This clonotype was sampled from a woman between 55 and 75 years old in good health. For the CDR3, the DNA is TGCGCCAGCAGCCCCCTGGGCCCGGTTTACAATGAGCAGTTCTTC. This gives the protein CASSPLGPVYNEQFF.